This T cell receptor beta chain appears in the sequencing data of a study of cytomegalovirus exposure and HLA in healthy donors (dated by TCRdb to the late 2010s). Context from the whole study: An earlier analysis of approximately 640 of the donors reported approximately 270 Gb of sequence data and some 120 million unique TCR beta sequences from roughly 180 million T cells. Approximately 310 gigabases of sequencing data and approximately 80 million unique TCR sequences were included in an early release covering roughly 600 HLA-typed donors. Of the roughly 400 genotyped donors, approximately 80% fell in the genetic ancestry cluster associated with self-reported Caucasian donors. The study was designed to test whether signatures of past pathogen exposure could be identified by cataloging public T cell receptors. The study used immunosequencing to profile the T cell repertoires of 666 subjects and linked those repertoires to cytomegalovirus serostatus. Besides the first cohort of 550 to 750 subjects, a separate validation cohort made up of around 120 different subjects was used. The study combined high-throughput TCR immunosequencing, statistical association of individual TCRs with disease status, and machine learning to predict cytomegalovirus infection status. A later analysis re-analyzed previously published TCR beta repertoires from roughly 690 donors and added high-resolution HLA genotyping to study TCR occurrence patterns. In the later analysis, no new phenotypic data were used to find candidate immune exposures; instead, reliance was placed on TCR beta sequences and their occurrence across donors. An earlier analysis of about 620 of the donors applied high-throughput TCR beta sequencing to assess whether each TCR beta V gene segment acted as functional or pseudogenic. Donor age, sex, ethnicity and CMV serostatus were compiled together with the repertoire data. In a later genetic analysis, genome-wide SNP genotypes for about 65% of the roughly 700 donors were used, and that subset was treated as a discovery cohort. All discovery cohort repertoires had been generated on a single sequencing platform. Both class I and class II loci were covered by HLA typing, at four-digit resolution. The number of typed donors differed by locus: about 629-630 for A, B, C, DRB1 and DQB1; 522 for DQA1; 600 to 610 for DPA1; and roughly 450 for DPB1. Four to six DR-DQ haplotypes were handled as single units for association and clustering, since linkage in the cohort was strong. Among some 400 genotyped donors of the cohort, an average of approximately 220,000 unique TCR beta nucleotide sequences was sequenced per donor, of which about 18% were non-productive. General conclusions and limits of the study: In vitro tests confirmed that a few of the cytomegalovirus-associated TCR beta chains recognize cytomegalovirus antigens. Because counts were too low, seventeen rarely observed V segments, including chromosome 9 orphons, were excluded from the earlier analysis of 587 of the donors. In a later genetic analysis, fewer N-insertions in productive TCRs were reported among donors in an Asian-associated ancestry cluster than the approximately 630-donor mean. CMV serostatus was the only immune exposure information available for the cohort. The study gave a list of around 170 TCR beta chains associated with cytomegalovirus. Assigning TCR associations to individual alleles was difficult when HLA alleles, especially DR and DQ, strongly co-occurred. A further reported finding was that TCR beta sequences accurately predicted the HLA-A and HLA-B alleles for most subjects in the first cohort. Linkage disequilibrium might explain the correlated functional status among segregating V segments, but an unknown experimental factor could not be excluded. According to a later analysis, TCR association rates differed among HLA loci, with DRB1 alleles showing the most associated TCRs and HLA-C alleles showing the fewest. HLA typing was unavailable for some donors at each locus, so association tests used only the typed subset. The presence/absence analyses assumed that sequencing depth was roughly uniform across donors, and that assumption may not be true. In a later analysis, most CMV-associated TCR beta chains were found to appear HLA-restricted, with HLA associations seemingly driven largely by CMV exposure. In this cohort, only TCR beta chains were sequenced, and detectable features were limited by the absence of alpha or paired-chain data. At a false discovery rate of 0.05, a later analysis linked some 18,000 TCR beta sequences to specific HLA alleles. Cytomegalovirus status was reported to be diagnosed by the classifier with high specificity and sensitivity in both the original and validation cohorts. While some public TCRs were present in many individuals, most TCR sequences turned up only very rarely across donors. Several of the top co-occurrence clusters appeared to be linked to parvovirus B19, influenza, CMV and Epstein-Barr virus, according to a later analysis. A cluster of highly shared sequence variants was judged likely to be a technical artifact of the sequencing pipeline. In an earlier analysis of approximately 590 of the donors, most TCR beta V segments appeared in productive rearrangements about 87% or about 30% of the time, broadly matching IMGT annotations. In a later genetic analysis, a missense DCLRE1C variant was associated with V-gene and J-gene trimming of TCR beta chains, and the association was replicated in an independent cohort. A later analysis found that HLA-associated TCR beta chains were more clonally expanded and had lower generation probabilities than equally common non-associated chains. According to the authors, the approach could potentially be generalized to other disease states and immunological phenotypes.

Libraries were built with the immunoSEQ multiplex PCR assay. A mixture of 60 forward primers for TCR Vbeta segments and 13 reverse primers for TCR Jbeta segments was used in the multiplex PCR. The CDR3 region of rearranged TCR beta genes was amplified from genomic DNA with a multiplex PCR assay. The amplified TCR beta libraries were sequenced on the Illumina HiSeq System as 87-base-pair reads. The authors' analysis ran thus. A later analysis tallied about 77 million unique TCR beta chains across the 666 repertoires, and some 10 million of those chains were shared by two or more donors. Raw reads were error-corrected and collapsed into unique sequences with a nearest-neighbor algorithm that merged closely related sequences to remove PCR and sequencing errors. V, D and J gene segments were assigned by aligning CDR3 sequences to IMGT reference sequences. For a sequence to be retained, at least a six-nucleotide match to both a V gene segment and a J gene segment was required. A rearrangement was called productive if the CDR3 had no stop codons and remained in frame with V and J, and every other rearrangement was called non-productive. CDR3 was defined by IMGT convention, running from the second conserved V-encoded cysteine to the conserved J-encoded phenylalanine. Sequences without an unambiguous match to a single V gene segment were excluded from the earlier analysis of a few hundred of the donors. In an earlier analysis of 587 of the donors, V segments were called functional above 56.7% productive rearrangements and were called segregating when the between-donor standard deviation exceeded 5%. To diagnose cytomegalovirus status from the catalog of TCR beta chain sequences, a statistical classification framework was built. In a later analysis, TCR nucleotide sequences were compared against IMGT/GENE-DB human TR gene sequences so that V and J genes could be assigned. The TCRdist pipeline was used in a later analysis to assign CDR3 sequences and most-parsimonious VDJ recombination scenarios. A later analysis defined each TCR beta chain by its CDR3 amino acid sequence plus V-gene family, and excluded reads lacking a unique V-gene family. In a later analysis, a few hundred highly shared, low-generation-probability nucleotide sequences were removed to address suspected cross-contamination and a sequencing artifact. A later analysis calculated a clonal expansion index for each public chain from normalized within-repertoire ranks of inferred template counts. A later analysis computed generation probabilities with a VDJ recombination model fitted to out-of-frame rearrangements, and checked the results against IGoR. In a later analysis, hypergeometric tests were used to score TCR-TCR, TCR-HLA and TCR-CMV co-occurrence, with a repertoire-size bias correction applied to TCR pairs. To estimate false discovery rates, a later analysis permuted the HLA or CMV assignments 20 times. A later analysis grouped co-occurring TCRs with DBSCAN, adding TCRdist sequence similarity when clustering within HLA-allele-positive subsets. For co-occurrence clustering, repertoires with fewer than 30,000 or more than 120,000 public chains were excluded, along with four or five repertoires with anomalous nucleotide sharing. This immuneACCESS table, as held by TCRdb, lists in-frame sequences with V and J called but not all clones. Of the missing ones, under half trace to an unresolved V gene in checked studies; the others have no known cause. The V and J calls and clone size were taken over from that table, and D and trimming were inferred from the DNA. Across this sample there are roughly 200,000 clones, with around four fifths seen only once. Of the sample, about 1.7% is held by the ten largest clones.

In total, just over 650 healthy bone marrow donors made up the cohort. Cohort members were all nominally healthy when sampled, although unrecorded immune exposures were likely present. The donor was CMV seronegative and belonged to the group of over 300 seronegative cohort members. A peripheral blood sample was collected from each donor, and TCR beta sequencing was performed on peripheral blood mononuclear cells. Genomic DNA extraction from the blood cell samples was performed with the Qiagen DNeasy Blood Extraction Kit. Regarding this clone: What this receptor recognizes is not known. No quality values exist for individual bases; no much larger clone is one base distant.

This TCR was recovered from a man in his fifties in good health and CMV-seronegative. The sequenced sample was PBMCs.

The DNA sequence is given as TGTGCCAGCAGCCCGGGGGGCGAGGAGACCCAGTACTTC. It translates to CASSPGGEETQYF. This chain joins TRBV14 to TRBJ2-5; tentative D gene TRBD2, with 7 bases matching. Measured from the cysteine to the phenylalanine, the CDR3 is 13 residues long. The read is trimmed to its CDR3 DNA, 39 bases read in frame from base 1. Cut back by 4 bases and 5 bases, the V and J ends lie 11 bases apart. The germline V gene specifies SGHDN as CDR1 and FVKESK as CDR2.